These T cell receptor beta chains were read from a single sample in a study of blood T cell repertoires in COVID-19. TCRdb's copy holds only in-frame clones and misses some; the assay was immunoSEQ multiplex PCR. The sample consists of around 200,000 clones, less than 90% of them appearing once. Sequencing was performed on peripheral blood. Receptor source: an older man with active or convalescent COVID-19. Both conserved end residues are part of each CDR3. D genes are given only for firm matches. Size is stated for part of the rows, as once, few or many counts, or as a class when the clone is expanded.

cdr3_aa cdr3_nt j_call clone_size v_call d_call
CATSDWRERNEQFF TGTGCCACCAGTGATTGGAGGGAGAGGAATGAGCAGTTCTTC TRBJ2-1 . TRBV24-1 .
CAWNGQPNTEAFF TGTGCCTGGAACGGACAGCCGAACACTGAAGCTTTCTTT TRBJ1-1 . TRBV30 .
CASSIRHHEQYF TGTGCCAGCAGCATCAGACACCACGAGCAGTACTTC TRBJ2-7 . TRBV7-2 .
CASSPTWGQNTGELFF TGTGCCAGCAGTCCTACCTGGGGACAGAACACCGGGGAGCTGTTTTTT TRBJ2-2 . TRBV28 .
CASKRTFTGELFF TGCGCCAGCAAACGGACATTCACCGGGGAGCTGTTTTTT TRBJ2-2 . TRBV10-2 .
CASSLMQMNTEAFF TGTGCCAGCAGCTTAATGCAGATGAACACTGAAGCTTTCTTT TRBJ1-1 once TRBV7-9 .
CASSEALGSNQPQHF TGTGCCAGCAGTGAAGCGCTAGGTAGCAATCAGCCCCAGCATTTT TRBJ1-5 . TRBV2 .
CASRGGGPYNSPLHF TGTGCCAGCAGGGGGGGTGGTCCCTATAATTCACCCCTCCACTTT TRBJ1-6 . TRBV28 .
CASSYFRGNQPQHF TGTGCCAGCAGTTACTTCCGGGGGAATCAGCCCCAGCATTTT TRBJ1-5 . TRBV6-2/TRBV6-3 .
CASSPRGGGGRNTGELFF TGTGCCAGCAGCCCTAGGGGGGGAGGCGGAAGGAACACCGGGGAGCTGTTTTTT TRBJ2-2 . TRBV6-2/TRBV6-3 .
CASSLYRGSNEQFF TGTGCCAGCAGCTTATACAGGGGAAGCAATGAGCAGTTCTTC TRBJ2-1 . TRBV7-8 TRBD1
CASTRQSHNEKLFF TGTGCCAGCACAAGACAGAGCCATAATGAAAAACTGTTTTTT TRBJ1-4 . TRBV2 .
CASSLRTSGSPSEQYF TGTGCCAGCAGCTTGCGGACTAGCGGGAGCCCTTCCGAGCAGTACTTC TRBJ2-7 few TRBV5-4 TRBD2
CASSSVGALRDTQYF TGTGCCAGCAGTAGCGTAGGGGCCTTGAGAGATACGCAGTATTTT TRBJ2-3 . TRBV6-2/TRBV6-3 .
CAGQPGQGVTDTQYF TGTGCCGGACAACCTGGACAGGGGGTAACAGATACGCAGTATTTT TRBJ2-3 . TRBV6-6 TRBD1
CSVEVPPGQGAGTEAFF TGCAGCGTTGAAGTACCTCCGGGACAGGGGGCGGGCACTGAAGCTTTCTTT TRBJ1-1 . TRBV29-1 TRBD1
CASSPRQGAQGDTQYF TGTGCCAGCAGCCCCCGACAGGGGGCGCAGGGAGATACGCAGTATTTT TRBJ2-3 . TRBV9 TRBD1
CASSPNTGPETQYF TGTGCCAGCAGCCCGAACACAGGGCCAGAGACCCAGTACTTC TRBJ2-5 . TRBV7-2 .
CASGLGGGDEQFF TGTGCTAGTGGTTTGGGTGGAGGTGATGAGCAGTTCTTC TRBJ2-1 . TRBV12-5 .
CASSQERRGPGFRNQPQHF TGCGCCAGCAGCCAAGAGAGGCGGGGGCCGGGGTTTCGCAATCAGCCCCAGCATTTT TRBJ1-5 once TRBV4-1 .
CASSQQGPGGNYGYTF TGCGCCAGCAGCCAACAGGGGCCTGGGGGTAACTATGGCTACACCTTC TRBJ1-2 . TRBV4-1 .
CASSYLGQGFGVTGELFF TGTGCCAGCAGTTACCTGGGACAGGGATTCGGGGTGACCGGGGAGCTGTTTTTT TRBJ2-2 . TRBV6-2/TRBV6-3 TRBD1
CASSGKGTGQNEKLFF TGTGCCAGCAGCGGGAAAGGGACAGGGCAAAATGAAAAACTGTTTTTT TRBJ1-4 . TRBV9 TRBD1
CASSPVEGQSYEQYF TGTGCCAGCTCACCAGTGGAGGGTCAAAGCTACGAGCAGTACTTC TRBJ2-7 . TRBV18 .
CASSSFWGQGAAQYF TGTGCCAGCAGCTCGTTTTGGGGACAGGGGGCAGCGCAGTACTTC TRBJ2-7 . TRBV6-5 TRBD1
CARKTGDSGANVLTF TGTGCCAGAAAGACAGGAGACTCTGGGGCCAACGTCCTGACTTTC TRBJ2-6 . TRBV2 .
CASSIGGGANVLTF TGTGCCAGTAGTATAGGCGGTGGGGCCAACGTCCTGACTTTC TRBJ2-6 few TRBV19 .
CASSWAGAASSYEQYF TGTGCCAGCAGCTGGGCGGGGGCGGCTAGCTCCTACGAGCAGTACTTC TRBJ2-7 once TRBV13 .